The 8 T cell receptor beta chains below come from one sample, sequenced in a study of regulatory T cells in long-lasting Graves disease. Arm-PCR of CDR3 regions and iRepertoire HTBI primers were used to build TCR beta libraries. A single record per CDR3 protein comes from TCRdb applying MiXCR to the multiplex PCR reads. The sample holds hundreds of thousands of distinct CDR3 sequences, more than 20% seen once. Indicated time point: persistent/refractory GD, antithyroid drugs over 5 years with positive TRAb. RNA from PBMCs was the source of the TCR library. The material sequenced was peripheral blood mononuclear cells (PBMCs), taken when the disease was refractory, from a patient treated with antithyroid drugs. All receptors come from a female donor with Graves disease.

For this clonotype: A read error may explain this, as a much larger clone is one base away. The rearrangement links TRBV30 to TRBJ2-7; D ambiguous. The CDR3 runs to 12 residues. Germline-derived CDR1 and CDR2 are GTSNPN and SVGIG (reference sequence). Here the CDR3 reads CAWCVLAYEQYF. The CDR3 nucleotides read TGTGCCTGGTGTGTACTCGCCTACGAGCAGTACTTC.

On this clonotype: This may be a read error: a much more frequent sequence differs by one nucleotide. CDR3 sequence (DNA): TGTGCCAGCAGGGTTGGGGCGCTAGCGAGGTACCAAGAGACCCAGTACTTC. Translated: CASRVGALARYQETQYF. The V gene is TRBV7-8, the J gene TRBJ2-5; tentatively, D is TRBD2 (6 bases). V shed 6 bases and J shed 0 bases, with 20 bases lying between them. Germline V gene data show CDR1 as SGHVS and CDR2 as FQNEAQ. This CDR3 has 17 amino acids.

This clonotype was observed at least ten times. This chain connects TRBV28 to TRBJ2-7; D is tentatively TRBD1 or TRBD2 (5 bases each). This CDR3 is built from 10 residues. The V gene's germline CDR1 is MDHEN and CDR2 SYDVKM. The CDR3 spells CATTGAGLRV. The CDR3 nucleotides are TGTGCCACCACTGGGGCGGGTCTTCGGGTT.

This clonotype was counted only a few times. The chain recombines TRBV4-2 with TRBJ2-7, with D possibly being TRBD1 (6 bases). Looked up from germline, CDR1 is LGHNA and CDR2 is YNFKEQ. The CDR3 length is 15 residues. V dropped 1 base and J dropped 5 bases, with 15 bases sitting between them. The CDR3 reads CASSQGAGVTDEQYF. The DNA for the CDR3 is TGTGCCAGCAGCCAAGGGGCAGGGGTCACGGACGAGCAGTACTTC.

This clonotype has a count of ten or more. V usage is TRBV7-9 and J usage is TRBJ2-5, with 7 bases identical to TRBD1. Germline CDR1 and CDR2: SEHNR and FQNEAQ (reference sequence). Losses at the gene ends were 2 bases for V and 2 bases for J; bases not matched to a gene: 11. CDR3 size: 17 residues. The CDR3 nucleotides read TGTGCCAGCAGCTTACCCCGCTCGGGACAGAAGCAAGAGACCCAGTACTTC. Translating it yields CASSLPRSGQKQETQYF.

On this clonotype itself: A much larger clone lies one base from this, so it may be a read error. The J gene is TRBJ2-7, the V gene TRBV6-1; 8 bases line up with TRBD2. Germline V gene lookup returns CDR1 MNHNS and CDR2 SASEGT. The CDR3 extends over 13 amino acids. The CDR3 loop is CAGSTGGVYEQYF. In nucleotides, the CDR3 is TGTGCCGGCAGTACGGGAGGGGTGTACGAGCAGTACTTC.

This clonotype was detected ten times or more. The chain uses TRBV6-2 or TRBV6-3 and TRBJ2-7; 7 bases match TRBD1. From germline, CDR1 is MNHEY and CDR2 SVGEGT. CDR3 length: 15 amino acids. V shed 0 bases and J 5 bases; nucleotides not matched to a gene: 7. CDR3 protein: CASSYSGTVQDEQYF. The CDR3, as DNA: TGTGCCAGCAGTTACTCCGGGACAGTTCAAGACGAGCAGTACTTC.

This clonotype was picked up many times. This sequence joins TRBV7-2 and TRBJ2-7, with D perhaps TRBD2 (5 bases). The germline V and J ends were trimmed by 4 bases and 6 bases, with 13 bases remaining between them. Germline CDR1 SGHTA, CDR2 FQGNSA. The CDR3 has 13 amino acids. The DNA of the CDR3 is TGTGCCAGCAGCTGGAGGACTGTTTCCGAGCAGTACTTC. It encodes CASSWRTVSEQYF.